One sample yielded the 32 T cell receptor beta chains listed below, sequenced in a study of T cell changes during pregnancy in multiple sclerosis. Assay: immunoSEQ multiplex PCR; the TCRdb copy retains only in-frame clones and omits some. Seen here are 55,000 to 75,000 clones, about 91% observed once, and the top ten hold roughly 1.5%. The sample here was peripheral blood, taken after pregnancy. Receptors were obtained from a female donor with multiple sclerosis, enrolled in a pregnancy study.

CDR3: CASSAAGQNYGEQYF. CDR3 DNA sequence: TGTGCCAGCAGTGCCGCGGGACAGAACTATGGCGAGCAGTACTTC. This chain joins TRBV6-1 and TRBJ2-7; TRBD1 might be the D (7 bases). The CDR3 has 15 amino acids. V was shortened by 4 bases and J by 6 bases, with 19 bases between the two germline ends. CDR1 and CDR2 from the germline V gene are MNHNS and SASEGT.

This clone appeared a single time. This chain joins TRBV28 and TRBJ2-5, with D possibly being TRBD2 (5 bases). V lost 5 bases, J lost 7 bases, and 11 bases lay in between. CDR1 and CDR2 from the germline V gene are MDHEN and SYDVKM. This CDR3 is 12 amino acids long. CDR3 nucleotides: TGTGCCAGCAGTGTGCTAGAGGGGACCCAGTACTTC. Translation: CASSVLEGTQYF.

J is TRBJ2-3 and V is TRBV27; TRBD2 might be the D (6 bases). The germline V and J ends were trimmed by 8 bases and 6 bases, with 18 bases remaining between them. CDR1 and CDR2 (germline): MNHEY, SMNVEV (reference sequence). This CDR3 contains 14 residues. The CDR3 here is CASSLRTTLDTQYF. For the CDR3, the DNA is TGTGCCAGCTCACTCCGGACTACTCTGGATACGCAGTATTTT.

The chain employs TRBV6-5 and TRBJ1-1; 9 bases are a match to TRBD1. V shed 0 bases and J 5 bases; nucleotides not matched to a gene: 4. The V gene's germline CDR1 is MNHEY and CDR2 SVGAGI. The CDR3 contains 15 residues. The DNA for the CDR3 is TGTGCCAGCAGTTACTCACAGGGGGCGCGGACTGAAGCTTTCTTT. This codes for CASSYSQGARTEAFF.

This chain uses TRBV28 with TRBJ1-5, with a tentative D call TRBD1 (6 bases). CDR3 size: 14 residues. Germline values: CDR1 MDHEN, CDR2 SYDVKM. With 4 bases removed from V and 7 bases from J, the gap between germline ends came to 14 bases. For the CDR3, the DNA is TGTGCCAGCAGTTCAATAGGGGGTGAACAGCCCCAGCATTTT. Translating it yields CASSSIGGEQPQHF.

This chain joins TRBV19 and TRBJ2-3; 8 bases agree with TRBD2. J gave up 2 bases and V 6 bases, and 1 base lay outside the gene matches. The germline gives CDR1 LNHDA, CDR2 SQIVND (reference sequence). The CDR3 is 13 amino acids. This CDR3 reads CASRTSATDTQYF. CDR3 sequence (DNA): TGTGCCAGTAGGACTAGCGCCACAGATACGCAGTATTTT. Together with reference TRBV19 and TRBJ2-3, the CDR3 gives the full variable domain: DGGITQSPKYLFRKEGQNVTLSCEQNLNHDAMYWYRQDPGQGLRLIYYSQIVNDFQKGDIAEGYSVSREKKESFPLTVTSAQKNPTAFYLCASRTSATDTQYFGPGTRLTVL.

This chain uses TRBV7-2 with TRBJ1-2; 8 bases are shared with TRBD1. After removal of 7 bases from V and 4 bases from J, the junction contained 5 bases not matched to a gene. Germline CDR1 reads SGHTA; CDR2 reads FQGNSA. The CDR3 runs 13 residues. The CDR3, as DNA: TGTGCCAGCACCGACAGGGGCGGCTATGGCTACACCTTC. It is translated as CASTDRGGYGYTF. The variable domain in full, completed from reference TRBV7-2 and TRBJ1-2, reads GAGVSQSPSNKVTEKGKDVELRCDPISGHTALYWYRQSLGQGLEFLIYFQGNSAPDKSGLPSDRFSAERTGGSVSTLTIQRTQQEDSAVYLCASTDRGGYGYTFGSGTRLTVV.

This chain joins TRBV28 and TRBJ2-1, with 7 bases fitting TRBD2. The germline V gene encodes CDR1 MDHEN and CDR2 SYDVKM. The CDR3 has 15 amino acids. Trimming at V came to 6 bases and at J to 9 bases, leaving 14 bases not matched to a gene. The CDR3 DNA follows: TGTGCCAGCAGGGGGACTGTCCTAGCGGTGGGTGAGCAGTTCTTC. This translates into CASRGTVLAVGEQFF. Looking up the rest from reference TRBV28 and TRBJ2-1 gives the full variable domain: DVKVTQSSRYLVKRTGEKVFLECVQDMDHENMFWYRQDPGLGLRLIYFSYDVKMKEKGDIPEGYSVSREKKERFSLILESASTNQTSMYLCASRGTVLAVGEQFFGPGTRLTVL.

The rearrangement uses TRBV29-1 and TRBJ2-3; unclear D gene. The CDR3 extends over 13 amino acids. Germline V gene data show CDR1 as SQVTM and CDR2 as ANQGSEA. The V and J ends lost 3 bases and 4 bases respectively, with 11 bases between them. The chain's CDR3 is CSVDPSVPDTQYF. CDR3 sequence (DNA): TGCAGCGTTGATCCCTCAGTTCCAGATACGCAGTATTTT.

This chain links TRBV25-1 with TRBJ2-2; D is ambiguous. V was pared by 7 bases and J by 4 bases, with 10 bases between. This CDR3 has 13 amino acids. Germline CDR1 reads MGHDK; CDR2 reads SYGVNS. The CDR3 DNA follows: TGTGCCAGCACACGCCAGGCCACCGGGGAGCTGTTTTTT. Residues: CASTRQATGELFF.

The chain joins TRBV9 to TRBJ2-3, with 11 bases matching TRBD2. J was trimmed by 6 bases and V by 4 bases; bases with no gene match: 16. This CDR3 spans 18 amino acids. Germline CDR1 is SGDLS and CDR2 is YYNGEE. The CDR3 DNA reads TGTGCCAGCAGCCACCGACAGGGGACTAGCGGTATTCAGGATACGCAGTATTTT. It translates to CASSHRQGTSGIQDTQYF.

The chain combines TRBV19 with TRBJ1-2; D is uncertain. Looked up from germline, CDR1 is LNHDA and CDR2 is SQIVND (reference sequence). This CDR3 has 14 residues. V shed 0 bases and J shed 5 bases, with 10 bases lying between them. The DNA for the CDR3 is TGTGCCAGTAGTATAGATGCCACGGGGTATGGCTACACCTTC. Its protein is CASSIDATGYGYTF.

The CDR3 sequence is CATRLGVGTEAFF. Here the CDR3 DNA reads TGCGCCACCAGGTTGGGGGTCGGGACTGAAGCTTTCTTT. The chain is built from TRBV5-1 and TRBJ1-1; maybe TRBD1 (5 bases). Germline values: CDR1 SGHRS, CDR2 YFSETQ. The CDR3 length is 13 residues. The germline V and J ends were trimmed by 9 bases and 5 bases, with 17 bases remaining between them. The variable domain in full, with the rest retrieved from reference TRBV5-1 and TRBJ1-1, is KAGVTQTPRYLIKTRGQQVTLSCSPISGHRSVSWYQQTPGQGLQFLFEYFSETQRNKGNFPGRFSGRQFSNSRSEMNVSTLELGDSALYLCATRLGVGTEAFFGQGTRLTVV.

The chain combines TRBV27 with TRBJ1-5; the D is unclear. Trimming stripped 3 bases from V and 1 base from J, with 4 bases between. CDR3 size: 13 residues. Germline-derived CDR1 and CDR2 are MNHEY and SMNVEV (reference sequence). The CDR3 DNA reads TGTGCCAGCAGTTTTCAAAGCAATCAGCCCCAGCATTTT. This encodes CASSFQSNQPQHF.

This chain connects TRBV5-6 to TRBJ2-7; D possibly corresponds to TRBD1 (6 bases). Looked up from germline, CDR1 is SGHDT and CDR2 is YYEEEE. V was shortened by 0 bases and J by 6 bases, with 19 bases between the two germline ends. The CDR3 is 16 residues long. CDR3 sequence (DNA): TGTGCCAGCAGCTTGGGGGGGCCGCCGCTCGCCTCCGAGCAGTACTTC. This encodes CASSLGGPPLASEQYF.

The chain recombines TRBV5-4 with TRBJ2-3; 10 positions match TRBD2. CDR3 size: 16 residues. Germline V CDR1 and CDR2: SGHNT, YYREEE (reference sequence). V trimming: 2 bases; J trimming: 2 bases; junction bases outside the gene matches: 5. The CDR3 is CASSFGLAEFTDTQYF. The CDR3 nucleotides read TGTGCCAGCAGCTTCGGACTAGCGGAATTCACAGATACGCAGTATTTT.

This chain joins TRBV10-3 and TRBJ1-5; 7 bases map to TRBD1. J was trimmed by 2 bases and V by 9 bases; bases with no gene match: 1. Germline loops: CDR1 ENHRY, CDR2 SYGVKD. This CDR3 spans 12 amino acids. The CDR3 region is CAIGQGNQPQHF. CDR3 DNA: TGTGCCATAGGACAGGGCAATCAGCCCCAGCATTTT.

The rearrangement uses TRBV28 and TRBJ1-5, with D unclear. Trimming left V 6 bases short and J 5 bases short, with 5 bases between. CDR3 length equals 11 residues. Germline CDR1 MDHEN, CDR2 SYDVKM. In DNA form, the CDR3 reads TGTGCCAGCAGAACAGATCAGCCCCAGCATTTT. It yields the protein CASRTDQPQHF.

The J gene is TRBJ2-5, the V gene TRBV30; D unresolved. The end of the DNA fits TRBJ2-7 better, so the J call may be wrong. The CDR3 totals 11 residues. From germline, CDR1 is GTSNPN and CDR2 SVGIG (reference sequence). As DNA, the CDR3 is TGTGCCTGGCGAAACAGCTACGAGCAGTACTTC. It is translated as CAWRNSYEQYF.

V usage is TRBV5-1 and J usage is TRBJ1-2; D possibly corresponds to TRBD1 (5 bases). V lost 0 bases, J lost 7 bases, and 13 bases lay in between. From germline, CDR1 is SGHRS and CDR2 YFSETQ. The CDR3 runs 14 residues. The CDR3 DNA is TGCGCCAGCAGCTTGGAAGCAGGGATGGGTGGCTACACCTTC. It encodes CASSLEAGMGGYTF.

The chain joins TRBV7-2 to TRBJ2-3; 7 bases match TRBD2. With V trimmed by 1 base and J by 0 bases, 1 base remained unmatched. This CDR3 is 15 amino acids long. From germline, CDR1 is SGHTA and CDR2 FQGNSA. CDR3 loop: CASSLEGGSTDTQYF. CDR3 in DNA: TGTGCCAGCAGCTTAGAGGGAGGGAGCACAGATACGCAGTATTTT.

This clone was observed a few times. This chain connects TRBV19 to TRBJ1-4, with D possibly matching TRBD1 (6 bases). The CDR3 sequence is 15 residues long. Germline V gene lookup returns CDR1 LNHDA and CDR2 SQIVND (reference sequence). Between the trimmed V and J ends, which lost 4 bases and 6 bases, there was a span of 15 bases. The CDR3 DNA sequence: TGTGCCAGTAGTAGCGGGGGCGGGACCTATGAAAAACTGTTTTTT. This encodes CASSSGGGTYEKLFF.

The rearrangement uses TRBV7-6 and TRBJ2-1, with D maybe TRBD2 (6 bases). From germline, CDR1 is SGHVS and CDR2 FNYEAQ. The CDR3 consists of 13 residues. Trimming removed 4 bases at V and 9 bases at J, with 13 bases between. This CDR3 reads CASSSDWRGEQFF. CDR3 nucleotides: TGTGCCAGCAGCTCAGACTGGAGGGGTGAGCAGTTCTTC.

This chain links TRBV7-2 with TRBJ1-1; possible D gene TRBD1, 6 bases. Trimming took 4 bases from V and 1 from J, leaving 13 bases between them. The CDR3 totals 15 residues. The V gene's germline CDR1 is SGHTA and CDR2 FQGNSA. CDR3 region: CASSSSGGPNTEAFF. CDR3 sequence (DNA): TGTGCCAGCAGCTCCTCGGGGGGGCCGAACACTGAAGCTTTCTTT.

This sequence joins TRBV2 and TRBJ1-1; D is possibly TRBD1 (6 bases). The V end was cut by 7 bases, the J end by 11 bases, with 17 bases between. CDR3 length: 12 amino acids. The germline V gene has CDR1 SNHLY and CDR2 FYNNEI. The CDR3 sequence is CASIMQGPGAFF. The CDR3, as DNA: TGTGCCAGCATTATGCAGGGGCCGGGGGCTTTCTTT.

The chain has TRBV9 and TRBJ2-2, with 7 bases fitting TRBD1. The length of the CDR3 is 13 residues. Germline trimming cut 9 bases from V and 3 bases from J; bases unmatched to any gene: 5. Per germline, CDR1 SGDLS and CDR2 YYNGEE. The CDR3 DNA follows: TGTGCCACCACCGGACAGGACACCGGGGAGCTGTTTTTT. It codes for CATTGQDTGELFF.

This chain's CDR3 is CASSPRQESRYGYTF. The CDR3 nucleotides are TGTGCCAGCTCACCCAGACAGGAGTCGCGCTATGGCTACACCTTC. V gene TRBV18 combines with J gene TRBJ1-2, with D possibly matching TRBD1 (6 bases). The CDR3 contains 15 residues. V lost 3 bases and J lost 4, with 15 bases in between. The germline V gene encodes CDR1 KGHSH and CDR2 LQKENI.

The V call is TRBV30, the J call TRBJ2-5; TRBD2 might be the D (6 bases). Trimming cost V 5 bases and J 0 bases, with 16 bases left between them. Germline V gives CDR1 GTSNPN, CDR2 SVGIG (reference sequence). The CDR3 covers 15 residues. CDR3 in amino acids: CAWGGGGLNQETQYF. The DNA for the CDR3 is TGTGCCTGGGGGGGAGGAGGACTGAACCAAGAGACCCAGTACTTC. Looking up the rest from reference TRBV30 and TRBJ2-5 gives the full variable domain: SQTIHQWPATLVQPVGSPLSLECTVEGTSNPNLYWYRQAAGRGLQLLFYSVGIGQISSEVPQNLSASRPQDRQFILSSKKLLLSDSGFYLCAWGGGGLNQETQYFGPGTRLLVL.

Remarks on this clone: At one boundary the junction diverges from the germline segment, which might be a read error. The chain uses TRBV7-7 and TRBJ2-2; D might be TRBD1 (5 bases). The CDR3 loop spans 16 amino acids. CDR1 and CDR2 from the germline V gene are SSHAT and FNYEAQ (reference sequence). DNA of the CDR3: TGTGCTAGCAGCTTGGGGTTTGGAGCAGGGAAAGGGGAGCTGTTTTTT. Translation gives CASSLGFGAGKGELFF.

V and J are TRBV27 and TRBJ2-1; 14 bases fit TRBD2. CDR3 length equals 17 residues. The V gene's germline CDR1 is MNHEY and CDR2 SMNVEV (reference sequence). V dropped 5 bases and J dropped 9; count of bases not matched to a gene: 12. The CDR3 region has the DNA TGTGCCAGCAGTCCCGCAGGGGGACTAGCGGGAGAAGGTGAGCAGTTCTTC. As protein: CASSPAGGLAGEGEQFF.

This chain connects TRBV7-9 to TRBJ1-1, with 7 bases fitting TRBD1. V trimming: 5 bases; J trimming: 2 bases; junction bases outside the gene matches: 5. Looked up from germline, CDR1 is SEHNR and CDR2 is FQNEAQ (reference sequence). The CDR3 covers 14 residues. The CDR3 bases are TGTGCCAGCAGCATACAGGGGTCCAACACTGAAGCTTTCTTT. The encoded protein is CASSIQGSNTEAFF.

The rearrangement links TRBV7-2 to TRBJ2-7; 9 bases line up with TRBD2. Unmatched junction bases numbered 11, after V lost 4 bases and J lost 4 bases. The CDR3 loop spans 16 amino acids. Germline V CDR1 and CDR2: SGHTA, FQGNSA. The CDR3 here is CASSSPLAGGQYEQYF. The CDR3 nucleotides read TGTGCCAGCAGCTCCCCTCTGGCGGGAGGGCAATACGAGCAGTACTTC.